Sequencing of this T cell receptor (beta chain) was carried out in a study of T-cell memory formation after mild COVID-19. Notes on the study in general: A balance of CD4 and CD8 characterized clones contracting day 15 to 85, whereas later expanders leaned CD4+. Among CD4+ contracting clones, most were CM and EM, and CD8+ ones EMRA.

Sample barcodes and UMIs were carried by the TCR alpha and TCR beta cDNA libraries that 5'RACE generated with constant-segment primers. One entry per CDR3 protein results from TCRdb running MiXCR on the 5' RACE reads. The sample carries fewer than 700,000 distinct CDR3 sequences, less than 25% recorded once. The germline CDR1 and CDR2 sequences are LGHNT and FRNRAP. The CDR3 totals 12 residues. V lost 5 bases and J lost 7, with 11 bases in between. Notes on this clonotype: Its cognate antigen is unknown.

The clonotype originates from an adult woman who had mild COVID-19 (a few samples of this study predate the infection). Cell type and time point are not known. The V call is TRBV12-5, the J call TRBJ2-5; tentatively, D is TRBD1 or TRBD2 (5 bases each). Material for sequencing was PBMCs or a T cell subset sorted from them (not recorded which). CDR3 amino acids: CASGGDGGTQYF. CDR3 bases: TGTGCTAGTGGTGGGGATGGGGGGACCCAGTACTTC.